This TCR beta chain appears in the sequencing data of a study of CD8+CD57+ T cells in acquired aplastic anemia. Study information: Average DNA yield from sorted CD4+ and CD8+ cells was about 3.2 ug. Broader study findings: There were roughly 28 CD8+ CDR3 sequences that occurred in both patients and controls. Patients and controls had CD8+ Simpson's diversity values that were not significantly distinct.

Patients included in sequencing had previously demonstrated CD8+CD57+ cell expansion by flow cytometry. The cohort consisted entirely of patients having severe acquired aplastic anemia. The CDR3 runs to 14 residues. V shed 5 bases and J shed 3 bases, with 13 bases lying between them. CDR1 and CDR2 (germline): MGHDK, SYGVNS. Genomic DNA provided the template from which TCR beta VDJ and CDR3 profiles were obtained. MiXCR, applied by TCRdb to the reads, yields one record per CDR3 protein. The repertoire consists of 150,000 to 200,000 distinct CDR3 sequences, with approximately 52% occurring once and the leading ten covering about 1.8%. In this sample, this clonotype turned up many times. What it binds is not known.

The source of this sequence is a human donor with aplastic anemia. The sequenced sample was sorted CD4+, CD8+, or CD8+CD57+ T cells (not recorded which) from PBMCs. V usage is TRBV25-1 and J usage is TRBJ1-1; weak D call: TRBD1 (5 bases). In DNA form, the CDR3 reads TGTGCCAGCAGTCCCCCCCCGGGGGACACTGAAGCTTTCTTT. Amino acid sequence: CASSPPPGDTEAFF.